This TCR beta chain was identified during a study of beta chain features in type 1 diabetes. Study findings and constraints: Type 1 diabetes patients showed a moderate but significant shortening of TCRB CDR3s in all four CD4+ subsets.

Note on this clone: Its antigen is unidentified.

The V and J ends lost 4 bases and 8 bases, in that order; junction bases with no gene match: 2. CDR3 length: 13 amino acids. Looked up from germline, CDR1 is KGHSH and CDR2 is LQKENI. The study reverse transcribed the entire isolated RNA, so it sequenced expressed TCRB transcripts. Repertoires were generated with immunoSEQ multiplex PCR, while TCRdb's copy carries only in-frame clones and drops some. This table holds about 230,000 clones, around 15% found once. The specimen sequenced was naive CD4+ T cells from blood. This receptor was identified in a young man with type 1 diabetes. The chain links TRBV18 to TRBJ1-4; 9 nucleotides line up with TRBD1. This CDR3 is CASSRGTGEKLFF. CDR3 DNA: TGTGCCAGCTCACGTGGGACAGGGGAAAAACTGTTTTTT.